This TCR beta chain was documented in a study of T cells in Graves' hyperthyroidism and ophthalmopathy. Among the patients, aged 18 to 65, hyperthyroidism was newly diagnosed and had lasted under 2 months. Germline loops: CDR1 DFQATT, CDR2 SNEGSKA (reference sequence). This CDR3 is 17 amino acids long. V was clipped by 1 base and J by 1 base; unmatched bases: 8. Using RNA transcripts as the source, TCR beta CDR3 regions were amplified. In the first-round RT-PCR of the TCR CDR3, the HTBI primer set was used. MiXCR, run by TCRdb on the multiplex PCR reads, gives a single entry per CDR3 protein. Of roughly 660,000 distinct CDR3 sequences detected, roughly 17% appear once; the ten largest clones hold roughly 15%.

Sequencing was done on a sample of blood. The clonotype was recovered from a man aged 50 to 60 with Graves' hyperthyroidism. The chain uses TRBV20-1 and TRBJ2-2, with 8 bases aligning to TRBD1. In nucleotides, the CDR3 is TGCAGTGCTAGAGTTCCCCCGGGACAGGAGAACACCGGGGAGCTGTTTTTT. Its translation is CSARVPPGQENTGELFF.